A single sample is the source of the 22 T cell receptor beta chains below, sequenced in a study of OX40 agonist ivuxolimab in advanced cancers. Library method: the immunoSEQ multiplex PCR assay. TCRdb limited this immuneACCESS table to in-frame rearrangements with V and J called. A share of clones is missing; checked studies link under half to unresolved V genes, and the rest is unexplained. A total of 90,000 to 100,000 clones appear in this sample, about 85% of them only once. The ten largest clones add up to around 0.82% of the sample. Sequences were derived from CD4+ or CD8+ T cells sorted from blood, sampled in a trial of the OX40 agonist ivuxolimab. The receptor source for this set is an adult with an advanced solid tumor such as melanoma, head and neck, liver or kidney cancer.

This clone has a handful of counts. J is TRBJ1-5 and V is TRBV18; D gene uncertain. The ends were cut back, 2 bases at V and 0 bases at J, with 5 bases in the middle. The CDR3 is 14 residues long. CDR1 is KGHSH, CDR2 LQKENI, per germline. CDR3 protein: CASSPRYSNQPQHF. DNA of the CDR3: TGTGCCAGCTCACCAAGATATAGCAATCAGCCCCAGCATTTT.

The gene calls are TRBV5-6 and TRBJ2-7; no clear D gene. Trimming took off 1 base at V and 7 bases at J, with 12 bases between the two ends. CDR3 length: 13 amino acids. Germline CDR1 is SGHDT and CDR2 is YYEEEE. The CDR3 reads CASSLWIRSEQYV. DNA of the CDR3: TGTGCCAGCAGCTTGTGGATTCGTTCTGAGCAGTACGTC.

CDR3 region: CASSFTDTQYF. In DNA form, the CDR3 reads TGTGCCAGCAGCTTTACAGATACGCAGTATTTT. The chain carries TRBV9 and TRBJ2-3; D is uncertain. The germline CDR1 and CDR2 sequences are SGDLS and YYNGEE. The CDR3 spans 11 residues. The V end lost 4 bases, the J end lost 3 bases, and 3 bases lay between the germline ends. Supplemented by reference TRBV9 and TRBJ2-3, the full variable domain reads DSGVTQTPKHLITATGQRVTLRCSPRSGDLSVYWYQQSLDQGLQFLIQYYNGEERAKGNILERFSAQQFPDLHSELNLSSLELGDSALYFCASSFTDTQYFGPGTRLTVL.

The gene calls are TRBV9 and TRBJ2-2; 10 bases map to TRBD1. J was trimmed by 4 bases and V by 0 bases; bases with no gene match: 12. This CDR3 is built from 19 residues. In germline, CDR1 is SGDLS, CDR2 YYNGEE. The CDR3 region is CASSVAERDRGWGTGELFF. The CDR3 region has the DNA TGTGCCAGCAGCGTAGCAGAGAGGGACAGGGGATGGGGCACCGGGGAGCTGTTTTTT. Looking up the rest from reference TRBV9 and TRBJ2-2 gives the full variable domain: DSGVTQTPKHLITATGQRVTLRCSPRSGDLSVYWYQQSLDQGLQFLIQYYNGEERAKGNILERFSAQQFPDLHSELNLSSLELGDSALYFCASSVAERDRGWGTGELFFGEGSRLTVL.

The chain employs TRBV30 and TRBJ2-3; the D gene is possibly TRBD1 (5 bases). Germline V gene data show CDR1 as GTSNPN and CDR2 as SVGIG (reference sequence). The CDR3 runs 17 residues. The V and J ends lost 2 bases and 0 bases respectively, with 18 bases between them. The CDR3 DNA sequence: TGTGCCTGGAGTCCCCATCAGGGCAGACCTAGCACAGATACGCAGTATTTT. This encodes CAWSPHQGRPSTDTQYF.

This clone appeared once. The chain combines TRBV11-3 with TRBJ2-3; 15 positions agree with TRBD2. Per the germline V gene, CDR1 is SGHNT and CDR2 is YENEEA. Trimming took 4 bases from V and 3 from J; bases not matched to a gene: 5. The length of the CDR3 is 17 residues. Here the CDR3 DNA reads TGTGCCAGCAGCTCCGGACTAGCGGGAGGGACGACAGATACGCAGTATTTT. It yields the protein CASSSGLAGGTTDTQYF.

The chain couples TRBV5-6 to TRBJ2-7; tentative D call: TRBD2 (5 bases). CDR1 is SGHDT and CDR2 is YYEEEE in the germline V gene. The CDR3 sequence is 14 residues long. Trimming removed 3 bases from V and 4 bases from J, with 14 bases in between. The CDR3, as DNA: TGTGCCAGCAGCTCTGAGAGGGTTATGTACGAGCAGTACGTC. It codes for CASSSERVMYEQYV.

V usage is TRBV28 and J usage is TRBJ2-7, with 10 nucleotides matching TRBD2. The CDR3 is 15 residues long. Germline CDR1 is MDHEN and CDR2 is SYDVKM. The J segment lost 7 bases and the V segment lost 2 bases, leaving 8 bases of the junction unmatched. CDR3 sequence reads: CASSLGAGGPREQYV. Here the CDR3 DNA reads TGTGCCAGCAGTTTAGGAGCGGGAGGGCCTCGGGAGCAGTACGTC.

J is TRBJ2-2 and V is TRBV30, with 8 bases that match TRBD1. Germline V gene data show CDR1 as GTSNPN and CDR2 as SVGIG (reference sequence). CDR3 length equals 15 residues. The V segment lost 4 bases and the J segment 4 bases; nucleotides outside the gene matches: 8. CDR3 residues: CAWTIPDRATGELFF. For the CDR3, the DNA is TGTGCCTGGACAATCCCGGACAGGGCCACCGGGGAGCTGTTTTTT.

With respect to this clone: The same CDR3 arises from other DNA sequences in this sample as well. The chain links TRBV7-9 to TRBJ2-5; 9 bases fit TRBD1. This CDR3 comprises 15 residues. V was pared by 1 base and J by 5 bases, with 5 bases of the junction left unmatched. Germline V CDR1 and CDR2: SEHNR, FQNEAQ (reference sequence). Here the CDR3 reads CASSLGRTGEETQYF. In nucleotides, the CDR3 is TGTGCCAGCAGCTTAGGTAGGACAGGGGAGGAGACCCAGTACTTC.

The rearrangement links TRBV5-1 to TRBJ2-2, with D uncertain. V lost 0 bases and J 8 bases, leaving 8 bases between the germline ends. The germline CDR1 and CDR2 sequences are SGHRS and YFSETQ. The length of the CDR3 is 13 residues. This CDR3 is CASSLGTEGELFF. The DNA for the CDR3 is TGCGCCAGCAGCTTGGGTACCGAAGGGGAGCTGTTTTTT. Combining the CDR3 with reference TRBV5-1 and TRBJ2-2 gives the whole variable domain KAGVTQTPRYLIKTRGQQVTLSCSPISGHRSVSWYQQTPGQGLQFLFEYFSETQRNKGNFPGRFSGRQFSNSRSEMNVSTLELGDSALYLCASSLGTEGELFFGEGSRLTVL.

This chain uses TRBV7-9 with TRBJ2-2; D not certain. Between the trimmed V and J ends, which lost 5 bases and 0 bases, there was a span of 19 bases. The CDR3 totals 18 residues. CDR1 and CDR2 (germline): SEHNR, FQNEAQ (reference sequence). In DNA, the CDR3 is TGTGCCAGCAGCCAGAGATTGGACGGATATGCGAACACCGGGGAGCTGTTTTTT. As protein: CASSQRLDGYANTGELFF.

This chain joins TRBV19 and TRBJ1-1, with D uncertain. Looked up from germline, CDR1 is LNHDA and CDR2 is SQIVND (reference sequence). The ends were cut back, 3 bases at V and 4 bases at J, with 9 bases in the middle. This CDR3 spans 13 amino acids. Written as DNA, the CDR3 is TGTGCCAGTAGTATCCGCGGAAGCACTGAAGCTTTCTTT. Amino acid sequence: CASSIRGSTEAFF.

The chain combines TRBV6-5 with TRBJ1-1; 8 bases map to TRBD1. The germline CDR1 and CDR2 sequences are MNHEY and SVGAGI. This CDR3 has 15 amino acids. The ends lost 0 bases at V and 5 bases at J; junction bases unmatched: 5. CDR3 bases: TGTGCCAGCAGTTACTCCAGGGGGCTAGGAACTGAAGCTTTCTTT. As protein: CASSYSRGLGTEAFF.

CDR3 loop: CASSAGNYGYTF. The CDR3 coding sequence is TGTGCCAGCAGTGCGGGTAACTATGGCTACACCTTC. V is TRBV5-6 and J is TRBJ1-2; D uncertain. In germline, CDR1 is SGHDT, CDR2 YYEEEE. The germline V and J ends were trimmed by 5 bases and 1 base, with 6 bases remaining between them. This CDR3 region has 12 residues. The entire variable domain, with the rest obtained from reference TRBV5-6 and TRBJ1-2, is as follows: DAGVTQSPTHLIKTRGQQVTLRCSPKSGHDTVSWYQQALGQGPQFIFQYYEEEERQRGNFPDRFSGHQFPNYSSELNVNALLLGDSALYLCASSAGNYGYTFGSGTRLTVV.

This clone was picked up one time. V and J are TRBV15 and TRBJ1-5; D unresolved. This CDR3 is built from 14 residues. Germline CDR1 LNHNV, CDR2 YYDKDF (reference sequence). V gave up 5 bases and J gave up 1 base, with 9 bases separating them. The CDR3 nucleotides read TGTGCCACCAGCCCCCGGTGGAGCAATCAGCCCCAGCATTTT. This encodes CATSPRWSNQPQHF. Variable domain in full (rest from reference TRBV15 and TRBJ1-5): DAMVIQNPRYQVTQFGKPVTLSCSQTLNHNVMYWYQQKSSQAPKLLFHYYDKDFNNEADTPDNFQSRRPNTSFCFLDIRSPGLGDTAMYLCATSPRWSNQPQHFGDGTRLSIL.

The V and J genes are TRBV29-1 and TRBJ2-3; 9 bases fit TRBD1. CDR3 length equals 14 residues. The V and J ends lost 5 bases and 4 bases, in that order; junction bases with no gene match: 7. Germline V gene sequence: CDR1 SQVTM, CDR2 ANQGSEA. The CDR3 protein is CSVRGQGYADTQYF. CDR3 DNA: TGCAGCGTTCGCGGACAGGGGTACGCAGATACGCAGTATTTT.

The chain uses TRBV11-2 and TRBJ1-2; D is unclear. CDR1 is SGHAT, CDR2 FQNNGV, per germline. The CDR3 spans 12 residues. Deletions cut 5 bases from V and 8 bases from J, with 12 bases between. This CDR3 reads CASSPNNWGYTF. The CDR3, as DNA: TGTGCCAGCAGCCCAAATAACTGGGGCTACACCTTC.

The V gene is TRBV5-4, the J gene TRBJ2-5, with D perhaps matching TRBD1 (5 bases). Germline V gene lookup returns CDR1 SGHNT and CDR2 YYREEE (reference sequence). V was cut by 1 base and J by 9 bases, with 16 bases left in between. CDR3 length: 14 residues. CDR3 coding DNA: TGTGCCAGCAGCTTGTCCCCTCCCCAAGGGGCCCAGTACTTC. This translates into CASSLSPPQGAQYF.

The genes are TRBV18 and TRBJ2-1; D not certain. Deletions cut 3 bases from V and 0 bases from J, with 6 bases between. The CDR3 has 14 residues. Looked up from germline, CDR1 is KGHSH and CDR2 is LQKENI. In nucleotides, the CDR3 is TGTGCCAGCTCACCTGCTAGCTCCTACAATGAGCAGTTCTTC. Protein: CASSPASSYNEQFF.

The chain uses TRBV7-9 and TRBJ2-5; 7 bases agree with TRBD2. Germline V gene sequence: CDR1 SEHNR, CDR2 FQNEAQ (reference sequence). Trimming at V came to 8 bases and at J to 4 bases, leaving 4 bases not matched to a gene. This CDR3 is 12 amino acids long. CDR3: CASGGGPETQYF. CDR3 sequence (DNA): TGTGCCAGCGGCGGGGGTCCAGAGACCCAGTACTTC.

This sequence joins TRBV7-2 and TRBJ1-1; weak D call: TRBD1 (5 bases). There are 15 residues in the CDR3. Germline loops: CDR1 SGHTA, CDR2 FQGNSA. Trimming removed 3 bases from V and 0 bases from J, with 11 bases in between. The CDR3: CASSFGGQMNTEAFF. The CDR3 DNA is TGTGCCAGCAGCTTCGGCGGACAAATGAACACTGAAGCTTTCTTT. The full variable domain, rest sourced from reference TRBV7-2 and TRBJ1-1, is GAGVSQSPSNKVTEKGKDVELRCDPISGHTALYWYRQSLGQGLEFLIYFQGNSAPDKSGLPSDRFSAERTGGSVSTLTIQRTQQEDSAVYLCASSFGGQMNTEAFFGQGTRLTVV.